These 30 T cell receptor beta chains were sequenced from one sample in a study of cytomegalovirus exposure and HLA in healthy donors. Vbeta (60) and Jbeta (13) primers were used in the PCR. Clones were sequenced by immunoSEQ multiplex PCR, and TCRdb holds only the in-frame ones, with some missing. The sample holds fewer than 200,000 clones; roughly two thirds are singletons and the top ten take 2.8%. Material for sequencing was PBMCs. The receptors shown here come from a woman aged 30 to 39 in good health and CMV-seronegative.

There are a few counts of this clone. V usage is TRBV6-5 and J usage is TRBJ1-6; D may be TRBD1 (5 bases). Germline CDR1 and CDR2: MNHEY and SVGAGI. This CDR3 is 13 amino acids long. V lost 11 bases to trimming and J lost 0 bases, with 8 bases between them. This CDR3 reads CAGGGSYNSPLHF. The DNA of the CDR3 is TGTGCCGGCGGGGGCTCCTATAATTCACCCCTCCACTTT.

The chain recombines TRBV28 with TRBJ1-2; a weak D match, TRBD1 (5 bases). In germline, CDR1 is MDHEN, CDR2 SYDVKM. V was pared by 3 bases and J by 4 bases, with 9 bases between. This CDR3 spans 13 amino acids. The CDR3 here is CASSFGGVYGYTF. CDR3 DNA: TGTGCCAGCAGTTTCGGAGGGGTCTATGGCTACACCTTC.

This chain joins TRBV7-8 and TRBJ2-7; TRBD1 aligns across 7 bases. V dropped 6 bases and J dropped 2; count of bases not matched to a gene: 7. Looked up from germline, CDR1 is SGHVS and CDR2 is FQNEAQ. CDR3 length: 14 residues. The CDR3 DNA is TGTGCCAGCAGTCACCCCGGGACAGCCTACGAGCAGTACTTC. It specifies CASSHPGTAYEQYF.

There are a few counts of this clone. The chain uses TRBV4-3 and TRBJ1-6, with 10 positions matching TRBD1. Germline V gene data show CDR1 as LGHNA and CDR2 as YSLEER. This CDR3 spans 16 amino acids. Trimming removed 6 bases from V and 10 bases from J; junction bases left unmatched: 12. CDR3 nucleotide sequence: TGCGCCAGCAGTCGAGGGGAGGGACAGGGGTTCTCACCCCTCCACTTT. This gives the protein CASSRGEGQGFSPLHF.

The chain has TRBV7-8 and TRBJ2-7; the D gene is possibly TRBD1 (5 bases). Looked up from germline, CDR1 is SGHVS and CDR2 is FQNEAQ. The CDR3 runs to 13 residues. V was pared by 5 bases and J by 2 bases, with 10 bases between. The CDR3 loop reads CASSRGSTYEQYF. Written as DNA, the CDR3 is TGTGCCAGCAGCAGGGGTTCTACCTACGAGCAGTACTTC.

This clone was seen only a few times. CDR3 region: CASSKRQGAYGYTF. CDR3 DNA: TGTGCCAGCAGCAAACGACAGGGGGCCTATGGCTACACCTTC. This chain links TRBV9 with TRBJ1-2, with 10 bases that match TRBD1. Germline V gene sequence: CDR1 SGDLS, CDR2 YYNGEE. This CDR3 contains 14 residues. Unmatched junction bases numbered 4, after V lost 4 bases and J lost 4 bases. The full variable domain, rest sourced from reference TRBV9 and TRBJ1-2, is DSGVTQTPKHLITATGQRVTLRCSPRSGDLSVYWYQQSLDQGLQFLIQYYNGEERAKGNILERFSAQQFPDLHSELNLSSLELGDSALYFCASSKRQGAYGYTFGSGTRLTVV.

This clone was counted a few times. The chain recombines TRBV6-6 with TRBJ2-2, with a tentative D call TRBD1 (5 bases). This CDR3 has 13 residues. Between the trimmed V and J ends, which lost 6 bases and 9 bases, there was a span of 14 bases. The germline V gene has CDR1 MNHNY and CDR2 SVGAGI (reference sequence). The CDR3 DNA follows: TGTGCCAGCAGGGTACCGATGGGGCGGGAGCTGTTTTTT. Its translation: CASRVPMGRELFF.

V gene TRBV11-2 combines with J gene TRBJ2-7, with 7 bases lining up with TRBD1. V lost 5 bases, J lost 5 bases, and 9 bases stayed unmatched. This CDR3 is built from 14 residues. Germline-derived CDR1 and CDR2 are SGHAT and FQNNGV. The CDR3 reads CASSRLTGLNEQYF. CDR3 nucleotide sequence: TGTGCCAGCAGCAGGTTGACAGGGCTCAACGAGCAGTACTTC.

Notes on this clone: The sample holds other DNA sequences that translate to the same CDR3. The chain carries TRBV7-2 and TRBJ2-5; 10 positions match TRBD2. In germline, CDR1 is SGHTA, CDR2 FQGNSA. The length of the CDR3 is 13 residues. Trimming cost V 3 bases and J 5 bases; bases outside gene matches: 0. The CDR3 here is CASSFSGGETQYF. CDR3 sequence (DNA): TGTGCCAGCAGCTTTAGCGGGGGGGAGACCCAGTACTTC.

The J gene is TRBJ1-1, the V gene TRBV28; TRBD1 aligns across 8 bases. The CDR3 loop spans 12 amino acids. V shed 10 bases, J shed 5 bases, and the junction held 6 bases outside the gene matches. Germline V gives CDR1 MDHEN, CDR2 SYDVKM. CDR3 in DNA: TGTGCCACCCTGGACAGGGAAACTGAAGCTTTCTTT. It encodes CATLDRETEAFF.

V usage is TRBV5-1 and J usage is TRBJ1-2; tentative D call: TRBD1 (5 bases). CDR3 length: 14 amino acids. The V gene's germline CDR1 is SGHRS and CDR2 YFSETQ. With 2 bases removed from V and 7 bases from J, the gap between germline ends came to 15 bases. The CDR3 region has the DNA TGCGCCAGCAGCTTTGGGGATCTTGGGGCTGGCTACACCTTC. This gives the protein CASSFGDLGAGYTF.

The V call is TRBV5-5, the J call TRBJ1-1; D unresolved. The CDR3 extends over 17 amino acids. CDR1 SGHKS and CDR2 YYEKEE come from the germline V gene (reference sequence). The germline V and J ends were trimmed by 1 base and 0 bases, with 16 bases remaining between them. The CDR3 nucleotides read TGTGCCAGCAGCTTGATACAGTTCGGCCTAATGAACACTGAAGCTTTCTTT. Protein: CASSLIQFGLMNTEAFF.

The rearrangement joins TRBV4-1 to TRBJ1-3; D unclear. Germline values: CDR1 MGHRA, CDR2 YSYEKL. The CDR3 covers 16 residues. V lost 0 bases and J lost 0, with 9 bases in between. The CDR3 here is CASSQEQASSGNTIYF. CDR3 in DNA: TGCGCCAGCAGCCAAGAGCAGGCAAGCTCTGGAAACACCATATATTTT.

Of note for this clone: Since no conserved phenylalanine or tryptophan closes the CDR3, a read error is the likely cause. The limits of the CDR3 on the DNA are not certain, so only TCRdb's listed CDR3 is given. This rearrangement joins TRBV10-3 to TRBJ1-2. The CDR3 is 13 amino acids in total, end residues counted. Germline CDR1 is ENHRY and CDR2 is SYGVKD. The CDR3 loop is CAISESGSGLIEI.

The chain has TRBV18 and TRBJ2-5; TRBD2 might be the D (5 bases). This CDR3 has 14 residues. V shed 0 bases and J shed 6 bases, with 11 bases lying between them. In germline, CDR1 is KGHSH, CDR2 LQKENI. In nucleotides, the CDR3 is TGTGCCAGCTCACCACCGACGGACTTGAAGACCCAGTACTTC. The encoded protein is CASSPPTDLKTQYF.

V gene TRBV25-1 combines with J gene TRBJ2-2; 8 nucleotides line up with TRBD1. The CDR3 is 16 amino acids. The germline V gene has CDR1 MGHDK and CDR2 SYGVNS. J gave up 6 bases and V 1 base, and 7 bases lay outside the gene matches. This CDR3 reads CASSEFATGEAGELFF. CDR3 nucleotides: TGTGCCAGCAGTGAATTTGCGACAGGGGAGGCCGGGGAGCTGTTTTTT.

The chain links TRBV4-3 to TRBJ2-1; 7 nucleotides line up with TRBD2. V lost 0 bases and J lost 5; bases outside the gene matches: 4. CDR1 is LGHNA and CDR2 is YSLEER in the germline V gene. The CDR3 consists of 15 residues. CDR3 DNA: TGCGCCAGCAGCCAAGACCTAGCGGTAAACAATGAGCAGTTCTTC. It encodes CASSQDLAVNNEQFF.

This clone was seen once. Germline and junction disagree at one end, which may indicate a read error. This chain connects TRBV18 to TRBJ2-5; no clear D gene. The CDR3 consists of 14 residues. Germline V gene data show CDR1 as KGHSH and CDR2 as LQKENI. The DNA of the CDR3 is TGTGCCAGCTCACCAGGGCAGTCGCAAGGGACCCAGTACTTC. This encodes CASSPGQSQGTQYF.

This sequence joins TRBV30 and TRBJ2-5, with 12 bases that match TRBD2. V dropped 8 bases and J dropped 4; count of bases not matched to a gene: 8. The CDR3 totals 14 residues. The V gene's germline CDR1 is GTSNPN and CDR2 SVGIG (reference sequence). CDR3 residues: CALGRLAGVETQYF. The CDR3 region has the DNA TGTGCCCTAGGAAGACTAGCGGGAGTAGAGACCCAGTACTTC.

J is TRBJ2-3 and V is TRBV2; possibly TRBD2 for D (6 bases). CDR1 SNHLY and CDR2 FYNNEI come from the germline V gene. The CDR3 totals 15 residues. V gave up 9 bases and J gave up 8 bases, with 24 bases separating them. The CDR3 DNA sequence: TGTGCCAGGGGGGGTGGGGACTTGCCCACGGGTACGCAGTATTTT. It is translated as CARGGGDLPTGTQYF.

This clone was recorded a few times. V and J are TRBV7-9 and TRBJ2-7, with a weak D call TRBD2 (5 bases). V shed 5 bases and J shed 0 bases, with 14 bases lying between them. Germline V gives CDR1 SEHNR, CDR2 FQNEAQ (reference sequence). This CDR3 has 15 residues. As DNA, the CDR3 is TGTGCCAGCAGCCGAGCCTGGAGGCTCTCCTACGAGCAGTACTTC. Amino acid sequence: CASSRAWRLSYEQYF.

The gene calls are TRBV5-1 and TRBJ2-5; the match to TRBD1 covers 9 bases. Germline loops: CDR1 SGHRS, CDR2 YFSETQ. The CDR3 runs 14 residues. V was pared by 0 bases and J by 11 bases, with 8 bases of the junction left unmatched. DNA for the CDR3: TGCGCCAGCAGCTTGGGGACAGGGGAAGGGGAGCAGTACTTC. This translates into CASSLGTGEGEQYF.

This clone was seen a handful of times. V and J are TRBV30 and TRBJ1-1; D perhaps matches TRBD1 (6 bases). Trimming removed 0 bases from V and 0 bases from J, with 11 bases in between. Germline values: CDR1 GTSNPN, CDR2 SVGIG (reference sequence). This CDR3 region has 15 residues. The CDR3 protein is CAWSVWDILNTEAFF. CDR3 DNA sequence: TGTGCCTGGAGTGTATGGGACATTCTGAACACTGAAGCTTTCTTT.

V and J are TRBV4-1 and TRBJ1-4; no clear D. This CDR3 has 16 amino acids. The germline CDR1 and CDR2 sequences are MGHRA and YSYEKL. Trimming removed 5 bases at V and 0 bases at J, with 13 bases between. The CDR3 region is CASSYSPLATNEKLFF. The CDR3 region has the DNA TGCGCCAGCAGCTATTCCCCGTTAGCAACTAATGAAAAACTGTTTTTT.

This chain uses TRBV29-1 with TRBJ2-7; tentative D call: TRBD2 (5 bases). Germline V gene sequence: CDR1 SQVTM, CDR2 ANQGSEA. Trimming took off 5 bases at V and 0 bases at J, with 11 bases between the two ends. CDR3 length: 13 amino acids. This CDR3 reads CSVWETDSYEQYF. In nucleotides, the CDR3 is TGCAGCGTTTGGGAGACTGACTCCTACGAGCAGTACTTC.

This chain uses TRBV14 with TRBJ2-7; 12 bases match TRBD2. This CDR3 comprises 20 residues. V trimming: 4 bases; J trimming: 5 bases; junction bases outside the gene matches: 21. In germline, CDR1 is SGHDN, CDR2 FVKESK. The CDR3 nucleotides read TGTGCCAGCAGCCCTCCGGGGCTAGCGGGAGGGCCGGGGTCTGGGAACGAGCAGTACTTC. As protein: CASSPPGLAGGPGSGNEQYF.

The chain links TRBV7-2 to TRBJ2-7, with 7 bases that match TRBD1. The V segment lost 5 bases and the J segment 3 bases; nucleotides outside the gene matches: 7. The CDR3 has 14 residues. Germline CDR1 SGHTA, CDR2 FQGNSA. The CDR3 loop is CASSPRQGFYEQYF. The CDR3, as DNA: TGTGCCAGCAGCCCCCGACAGGGCTTCTACGAGCAGTACTTC.

The chain recombines TRBV4-3 with TRBJ2-3; D may be TRBD1 (5 bases). V shed 6 bases and J shed 4 bases, with 11 bases lying between them. The CDR3 has 13 amino acids. CDR1 is LGHNA, CDR2 YSLEER, per germline. The CDR3 region has the DNA TGCGCCAGCAGGGATCCAGGGTCAGATACGCAGTATTTT. This translates into CASRDPGSDTQYF.

This chain links TRBV13 with TRBJ2-3; the D is unclear. The CDR3 spans 15 residues. V lost 3 bases and J lost 0, with 10 bases in between. Germline CDR1 is PRHDT and CDR2 is FYEKMQ (reference sequence). CDR3 loop: CASSFRYTSTDTQYF. In nucleotides, the CDR3 is TGTGCCAGCAGCTTCAGGTACACTAGCACAGATACGCAGTATTTT.

The V call is TRBV27, the J call TRBJ2-7, with TRBD2 matching 10 bases. The CDR3 runs to 14 residues. CDR1 is MNHEY and CDR2 is SMNVEV in the germline V gene (reference sequence). Trimming took 8 bases from V and 4 from J; bases not matched to a gene: 8. The CDR3 loop is CASASGGSGYEQYF. The CDR3 DNA reads as TGTGCCAGCGCTAGCGGGGGAAGCGGTTACGAGCAGTACTTC.